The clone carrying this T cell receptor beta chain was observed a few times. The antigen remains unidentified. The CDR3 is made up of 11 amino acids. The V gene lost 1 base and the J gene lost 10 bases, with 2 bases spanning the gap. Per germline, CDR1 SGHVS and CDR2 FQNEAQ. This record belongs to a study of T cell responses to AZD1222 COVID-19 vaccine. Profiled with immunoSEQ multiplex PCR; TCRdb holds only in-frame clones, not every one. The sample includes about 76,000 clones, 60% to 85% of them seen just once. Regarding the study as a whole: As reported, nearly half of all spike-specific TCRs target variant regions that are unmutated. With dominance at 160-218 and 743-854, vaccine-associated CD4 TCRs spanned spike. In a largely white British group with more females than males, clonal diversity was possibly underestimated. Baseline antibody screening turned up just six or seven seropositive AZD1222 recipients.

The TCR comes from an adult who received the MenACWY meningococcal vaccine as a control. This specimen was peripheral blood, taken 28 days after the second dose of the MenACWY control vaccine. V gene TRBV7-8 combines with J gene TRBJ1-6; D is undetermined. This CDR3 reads CASSLGSPLHF. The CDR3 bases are TGTGCCAGCAGCTTAGGCTCACCCCTCCACTTT.